Shown below are 19 T cell receptor beta chains from a single sample sequenced in a study of shared clonotypes between healthy human individuals (TCRdb year 2020). Preparation of the library involved the immunoSEQ multiplex PCR assay. Here the immuneACCESS table is served through TCRdb, limited to in-frame sequences with V and J called. Missing clones are a known gap in these copies; in checked studies unresolved V genes cover under half, and the rest lacks a known reason. The sample table records about 2.1 million clones; just over 90% of these occur just once. The top ten clones comprise less than 2% of the sample. CD8 naive samples were CD45RO-negative cells positively selected for CCR7, giving a CD45RA+CCR7+ population that excluded TemRA cells. Sample: naive CD8+ T cells from PBMCs. The cell subset or site label, read with the paper, signifies: CD45RA+CCR7+. These receptors all stem from a man younger than 35 in good health. Some clones in this sample may be carry-over from other donors' samples.

The rearrangement links TRBV5-8 to TRBJ2-2, with 9 nucleotides matching TRBD1. The CDR3 totals 13 residues. After removal of 7 bases from V and 3 bases from J, the junction contained 1 base not matched to a gene. The germline V gene encodes CDR1 SGHTS and CDR2 YDEGEE. DNA for the CDR3: TGTGCCAGCGGGGACAGGGACACCGGGGAGCTGTTTTTT. This sequence encodes CASGDRDTGELFF.

The rearrangement uses TRBV5-1 and TRBJ2-2; 10 bases fit TRBD1. The CDR3 covers 15 residues. Losses at the gene ends were 4 bases for V and 3 bases for J; bases not matched to a gene: 3. Germline-derived CDR1 and CDR2 are SGHRS and YFSETQ. The CDR3 sequence: CASSQTGGDTGELFF. The CDR3 nucleotides are TGCGCCAGCAGCCAGACAGGGGGCGACACCGGGGAGCTGTTTTTT.

This clone was seen more than once but under ten times. The genes are TRBV6-5 and TRBJ1-1; possible D gene TRBD1, 5 bases. From germline, CDR1 is MNHEY and CDR2 SVGAGI. Trimming stripped 5 bases from V and 4 bases from J, with 11 bases between. The CDR3 runs to 13 residues. The CDR3 bases are TGTGCCAGCAGTCCTGGAGGGGTCACTGAAGCTTTCTTT. Translation gives CASSPGGVTEAFF.

This clone was detected only once. The V call is TRBV21-1, the J call TRBJ2-7; the table names TRBD2, a call not compared with the DNA. TRBV21-1 is tagged as a pseudogene. CDR3 length: 14 amino acids. In DNA, the CDR3 is TGTGCCAGAAAGCCGGACTGGAGCTCCTACGAGCAGTACTTC. It encodes CARKPDWSSYEQYF.

The V gene is TRBV7-9, the J gene TRBJ2-3; no reliable D call. The CDR3 length is 15 residues. The V gene's germline CDR1 is SEHNR and CDR2 FQNEAQ (reference sequence). Trimming removed 3 bases from V and 0 bases from J, with 10 bases in between. In nucleotides, the CDR3 is TGTGCCAGCAGCTTTATTGGCAGGAGCACAGATACGCAGTATTTT. Its protein product is CASSFIGRSTDTQYF.

The chain combines TRBV6-5 with TRBJ2-2, with 8 bases identical to TRBD2. The CDR3 is 15 amino acids. With V trimmed by 3 bases and J by 5 bases, 5 bases remained unmatched. Germline CDR1 is MNHEY and CDR2 is SVGAGI. CDR3 loop: CASSYGGGSTGELFF. The CDR3 DNA reads as TGTGCCAGCAGTTATGGCGGGGGGAGTACCGGGGAGCTGTTTTTT.

The chain is built from TRBV4-3 and TRBJ2-5; 7 bases align to TRBD2. The J segment lost 5 bases and the V segment lost 1 base, leaving 7 bases of the junction unmatched. The CDR3 spans 15 residues. Per the germline V gene, CDR1 is LGHNA and CDR2 is YSLEER. Here the CDR3 reads CASSQGGRGAETQYF. In DNA form, the CDR3 reads TGCGCCAGCAGCCAAGGCGGGAGAGGAGCGGAGACCCAGTACTTC.

This clone occurred once. The chain uses TRBV6-5 and TRBJ1-5; 10 nucleotides agree with TRBD1. Germline-derived CDR1 and CDR2 are MNHEY and SVGAGI. Trimming took 8 bases from V and 5 from J; bases not matched to a gene: 9. This CDR3 comprises 15 residues. The CDR3: CASVMDRGVDQPQHF. Here the CDR3 DNA reads TGTGCCAGCGTGATGGACAGGGGGGTTGATCAGCCCCAGCATTTT.

The rearrangement links TRBV6-1 to TRBJ1-2; D unclear. Germline values: CDR1 MNHNS, CDR2 SASEGT. This CDR3 contains 9 residues. With 11 bases removed from V and 3 bases from J, the gap between germline ends came to 4 bases. CDR3 loop: CAADYGYTF. In DNA form, the CDR3 reads TGTGCCGCGGACTATGGCTACACCTTC.

The chain couples TRBV7-9 to TRBJ2-3; 7 bases fit TRBD1. The trim removed 5 bases at V and 2 bases at J, leaving 13 bases unmatched. Per germline, CDR1 SEHNR and CDR2 FQNEAQ (reference sequence). This CDR3 has 17 amino acids. CDR3 DNA: TGTGCCAGCAGCCCCACTTTACGACAGGGAGACACAGATACGCAGTATTTT. Its protein product is CASSPTLRQGDTDTQYF.

The chain carries TRBV10-3 and TRBJ2-6; possibly TRBD1 for D (5 bases). Germline V CDR1 and CDR2: ENHRY, SYGVKD. Trimming removed 8 bases at V and 0 bases at J, with 11 bases between. There are 15 residues in the CDR3. CDR3 sequence reads: CAIQGFFSGANVLTF. CDR3 nucleotides: TGTGCCATCCAGGGTTTCTTCTCTGGGGCCAACGTCCTGACTTTC.

The chain carries TRBV5-1 and TRBJ1-2; D is undetermined. V lost 0 bases and J 3 bases, leaving 9 bases between the germline ends. From germline, CDR1 is SGHRS and CDR2 YFSETQ. The CDR3 has 14 residues. As DNA, the CDR3 is TGCGCCAGCAGCTTGGTGGGAGAATACTATGGCTACACCTTC. Encoded protein: CASSLVGEYYGYTF.

V usage is TRBV29-1 and J usage is TRBJ2-2, with 9 bases fitting TRBD1. Germline V CDR1 and CDR2: SQVTM, ANQGSEA. J gave up 4 bases and V 2 bases, and 2 bases lay outside the gene matches. This CDR3 region has 14 residues. The CDR3 loop reads CSVEPGQGTGELFF. The CDR3 nucleotides are TGCAGCGTTGAACCGGGACAGGGCACCGGGGAGCTGTTTTTT.

The rearrangement joins TRBV29-1 to TRBJ2-7; D might be TRBD1 (6 bases). The germline CDR1 and CDR2 sequences are SQVTM and ANQGSEA. V lost 6 bases, J lost 5 bases, and 23 bases lay in between. The CDR3 extends over 15 amino acids. The CDR3: CSVRVVYRAMHEQYF. Here the CDR3 DNA reads TGCAGCGTGAGGGTGGTTTACAGGGCGATGCACGAGCAGTACTTC.

This chain uses TRBV9 with TRBJ2-5, with D perhaps TRBD2 (6 bases). With 0 bases removed from V and 5 bases from J, the gap between germline ends came to 14 bases. From germline, CDR1 is SGDLS and CDR2 YYNGEE. The CDR3 sequence is 15 residues long. The CDR3 sequence is CASSVEEGSTETQYF. CDR3 nucleotide sequence: TGTGCCAGCAGCGTAGAGGAGGGGTCGACGGAGACCCAGTACTTC. The whole variable domain, filled in from reference TRBV9 and TRBJ2-5, reads DSGVTQTPKHLITATGQRVTLRCSPRSGDLSVYWYQQSLDQGLQFLIQYYNGEERAKGNILERFSAQQFPDLHSELNLSSLELGDSALYFCASSVEEGSTETQYFGPGTRLLVL.

The J gene is TRBJ1-2, the V gene TRBV4-1; tentative D call: TRBD1 (5 bases). The germline gives CDR1 MGHRA, CDR2 YSYEKL. The CDR3 length is 15 residues. V was cut by 4 bases and J by 4 bases, with 16 bases left in between. CDR3 sequence reads: CASSPSKGNFYGYTF. The DNA of the CDR3 is TGCGCCAGCAGCCCGAGCAAGGGGAATTTCTATGGCTACACCTTC.

This rearrangement joins TRBV5-8 to TRBJ2-3, with TRBD1 matching over 10 bases. The CDR3 runs to 15 residues. V lost 0 bases to trimming and J lost 3 bases; unmatched junction nucleotides: 1. The germline V gene has CDR1 SGHTS and CDR2 YDEGEE. CDR3 sequence reads: CASSLVGQGTDTQYF. The CDR3 DNA reads as TGTGCCAGCAGCTTGGTGGGACAGGGGACAGATACGCAGTATTTT.

For the CDR3, the DNA is TGTGCCAGCAGCCGTTCGTTGGATCACTACGCAGATACGCAGTATTTT. Translating it yields CASSRSLDHYADTQYF. V gene TRBV28 combines with J gene TRBJ2-3; D gene ambiguous. Between the trimmed V and J ends, which lost 6 bases and 4 bases, there was a span of 20 bases. Germline values: CDR1 MDHEN, CDR2 SYDVKM. The CDR3 totals 16 residues.

The rearrangement links TRBV6-5 to TRBJ2-7; TRBD2 is a possible D gene (5 bases). V was cut by 2 bases and J by 2 bases, with 16 bases left in between. CDR1 and CDR2 (germline): MNHEY, SVGAGI. The CDR3 runs 16 residues. CDR3 bases: TGTGCCAGCAGTTACGGGTTTAGGAGGCGGCCCTACGAGCAGTACTTC. This gives the protein CASSYGFRRRPYEQYF.